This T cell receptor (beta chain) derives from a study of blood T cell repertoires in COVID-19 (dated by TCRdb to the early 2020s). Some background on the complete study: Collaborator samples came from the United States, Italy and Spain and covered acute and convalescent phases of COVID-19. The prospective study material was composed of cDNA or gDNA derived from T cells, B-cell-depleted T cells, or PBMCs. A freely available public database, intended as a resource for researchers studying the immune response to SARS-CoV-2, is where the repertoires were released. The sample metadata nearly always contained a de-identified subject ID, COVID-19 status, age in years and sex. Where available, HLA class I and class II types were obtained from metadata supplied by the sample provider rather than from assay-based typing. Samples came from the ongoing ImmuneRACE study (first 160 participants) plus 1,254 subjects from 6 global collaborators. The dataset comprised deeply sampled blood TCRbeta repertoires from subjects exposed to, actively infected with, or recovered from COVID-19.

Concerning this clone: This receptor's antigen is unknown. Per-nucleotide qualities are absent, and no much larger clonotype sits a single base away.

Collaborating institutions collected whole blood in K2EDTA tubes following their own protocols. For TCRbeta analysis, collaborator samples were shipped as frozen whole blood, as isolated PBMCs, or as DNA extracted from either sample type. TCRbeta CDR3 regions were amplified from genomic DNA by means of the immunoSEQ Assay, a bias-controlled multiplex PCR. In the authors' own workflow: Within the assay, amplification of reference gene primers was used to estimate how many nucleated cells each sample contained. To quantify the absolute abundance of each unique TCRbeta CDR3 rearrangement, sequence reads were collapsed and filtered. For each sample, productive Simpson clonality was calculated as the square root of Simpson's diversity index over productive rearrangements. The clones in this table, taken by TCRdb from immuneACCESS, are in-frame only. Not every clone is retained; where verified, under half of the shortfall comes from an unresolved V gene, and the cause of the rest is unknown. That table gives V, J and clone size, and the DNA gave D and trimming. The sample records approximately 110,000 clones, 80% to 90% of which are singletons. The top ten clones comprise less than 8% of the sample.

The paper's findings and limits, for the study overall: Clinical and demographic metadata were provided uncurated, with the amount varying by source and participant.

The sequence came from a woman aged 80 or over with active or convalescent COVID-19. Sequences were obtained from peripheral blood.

Read as DNA, the sequence is TGTGCCAGCAGTCACCGACAGGGCGGTAGAACTGAAGCTTTCTTT. Its amino acids are CASSHRQGGRTEAFF. Rearrangement joined TRBV6-5 to TRBJ1-1; TRBD1 aligns with 7 central bases. V loses 5 bases at its end and J loses 5 bases; junction bases beyond the gene matches: 11. From the cysteine up to the phenylalanine, the CDR3 has a length of 15 residues. Only CDR3 DNA is held: 45 bases, read in frame from base 1. CDR1 MNHEY and CDR2 SVGAGI were looked up in the germline V gene.